Listed below are T cell receptor beta chains from one sample, sequenced in a study of shared clonotypes between healthy human individuals. The protocol was immunoSEQ multiplex PCR, while the TCRdb copy is restricted to in-frame clones and leaves out a portion. The sample yields roughly 2.6 million clones, roughly nine tenths seen once. Sequencing was done on a sample of naive CD4+ T cells sorted from blood. These receptors were collected from a man between 18 and 35 years old in good health. Both conserved end residues are part of each CDR3. D genes are given only for firm matches. Not all rows give a size; the values are once, few, many and, for expanded clones, a class.

clone_size	v_call	d_call	j_call	cdr3_aa	cdr3_nt
.	TRBV2	.	TRBJ2-3	CASNPGLQTDTQYF	TGTGCCAGCAATCCCGGACTTCAAACAGATACGCAGTATTTT
.	TRBV9	.	TRBJ2-7	CASSVEPTGAYEQYF	TGTGCCAGCAGCGTAGAGCCGACAGGAGCCTACGAGCAGTACTTC
once	TRBV7-2	.	TRBJ1-5	CASSLGQGQPQHF	TGTGCCAGCAGCTTAGGGCAGGGGCAGCCCCAGCATTTT
.	TRBV30	.	TRBJ1-3	CALGRGGLYF	TGTGCCTTGGGGAGGGGCGGCCTATATTTT
.	TRBV5-4	.	TRBJ1-2	CASSIPRTNYGYTF	TGTGCCAGCAGCATCCCCCGCACTAACTATGGCTACACCTTC
.	TRBV5-1	TRBD1	TRBJ2-5	CASRDLDRAGETQYF	TGCGCCAGCAGGGACTTGGACAGGGCAGGAGAGACCCAGTACTTC
once	TRBV9	TRBD2	TRBJ2-3	CASSVASLAGVDTQYF	TGTGCCAGCAGCGTAGCTAGCCTAGCGGGGGTAGATACGCAGTATTTT
.	TRBV10-3	.	TRBJ2-1	CAISTDILGSEQFF	TGTGCCATCAGCACGGATATACTGGGGAGTGAGCAGTTCTTC
.	TRBV10-3	.	TRBJ1-6	CAISEDSSYNSPLHF	TGTGCCATCAGCGAGGACAGCTCCTATAATTCACCCCTCCACTTT
.	TRBV21-1	.	TRBJ1-1	CASSKEVRRVKGNTEAFF	TGTGCCAGCAGCAAAGAGGTGCGCAGGGTAAAGGGGAACACTGAAGCTTTCTTT
.	TRBV11-2	.	TRBJ2-5	CASSLGQGSSETQYF	TGTGCCAGCAGCTTAGGCCAGGGGTCGAGTGAGACCCAGTACTTC
.	TRBV5-1	TRBD1	TRBJ1-6	CASSLGTGLNSPLHF	TGCGCCAGCAGCTTGGGGACAGGGCTTAATTCACCCCTCCACTTT
.	TRBV4-1	TRBD2	TRBJ2-2	CASSPGGGVDTGELFF	TGCGCCAGCAGTCCTGGGGGAGGGGTAGATACCGGGGAGCTGTTTTTT
.	TRBV30	TRBD1	TRBJ2-2	CAWSEGQGSGRNTGELFF	TGTGCCTGGAGTGAGGGACAGGGAAGTGGGAGAAACACCGGGGAGCTGTTTTTT
once	TRBV19	.	TRBJ1-5	CASSTSGRGNNQPQHF	TGTGCCAGTAGTACCTCCGGTCGGGGAAACAATCAGCCCCAGCATTTT
.	TRBV5-1	.	TRBJ2-5	CASSLEILETQYF	TGCGCCAGCAGCTTGGAAATATTAGAGACCCAGTACTTC
.	TRBV5-6	TRBD1	TRBJ1-4	CASSSQTGGAEKLFF	TGTGCCAGCAGCTCGCAGACAGGGGGGGCTGAAAAACTGTTTTTT
.	TRBV13	.	TRBJ2-5	CASSLEALDEETQYF	TGTGCCAGCAGCTTAGAGGCGCTAGACGAAGAGACCCAGTACTTC
.	TRBV30	TRBD1	TRBJ1-4	CAWSHDRGNEKLFF	TGTGCCTGGAGCCACGACAGGGGAAATGAAAAACTGTTTTTT
.	TRBV30	.	TRBJ1-2	CAWSPHRTGYTF	TGTGCCTGGAGCCCCCACAGGACTGGCTACACCTTC
.	TRBV7-9	.	TRBJ1-2	CASSAETADYGYTF	TGTGCCAGCAGCGCAGAGACGGCGGACTATGGCTACACCTTC
.	TRBV30	TRBD1	TRBJ1-3	CAWSSGGNGNTIYF	TGTGCCTGGAGTTCAGGGGGGAATGGAAACACCATATATTTT
.	TRBV10-3	TRBD2	TRBJ2-7	CAISSGLSYEQYF	TGTGCCATCTCTAGCGGTCTCTCCTACGAGCAGTACTTC
.	TRBV6-5	.	TRBJ1-3	CASRPGLNSGNTIYF	TGTGCCAGCAGACCGGGACTCAACTCTGGAAACACCATATATTTT
.	TRBV6-6	.	TRBJ1-3	CASSYGNSGNTIYF	TGTGCCAGCAGTTACGGCAACTCTGGAAACACCATATATTTT
few	TRBV28	.	TRBJ1-5	CASSLRHQPQHF	TGTGCCAGCAGTCTTCGACATCAGCCCCAGCATTTT
few	TRBV6-5	.	TRBJ1-1	CASTLRGGTEAFF	TGTGCCAGCACCCTACGGGGGGGCACTGAAGCTTTCTTT
.	TRBV13	.	TRBJ2-7	CASSLGRSYEQYF	TGTGCCAGCAGCTTAGGGCGGAGCTACGAGCAGTACTTC
.	TRBV11-2	TRBD2	TRBJ2-3	CASSFGGGATDTQYF	TGTGCCAGCAGCTTTGGCGGGGGGGCCACAGATACGCAGTATTTT
.	TRBV11-2	.	TRBJ2-1	CASTPPVGTEQFF	TGTGCCAGCACTCCCCCGGTGGGGACAGAGCAGTTCTTC
.	TRBV2	.	TRBJ2-2	CASSERGLAGNWNTGELFF	TGTGCCAGCAGTGAAAGGGGCCTCGCGGGGAACTGGAACACCGGGGAGCTGTTTTTT
.	TRBV5-5	.	TRBJ2-5	CASSLVQETQYF	TGTGCCAGCAGCTTGGTCCAAGAGACCCAGTACTTC
.	TRBV5-1	TRBD1	TRBJ1-2	CASSPGQGSGYTF	TGCGCCAGCAGCCCCGGACAGGGTTCTGGCTACACCTTC
.	TRBV30	.	TRBJ1-4	CAWSGGAYEKLFF	TGTGCCTGGAGTGGTGGGGCTTATGAAAAACTGTTTTTT
few	TRBV7-9	.	TRBJ1-1	CASSLEWGNTEAFF	TGTGCCAGCAGCTTAGAATGGGGAAACACTGAAGCTTTCTTT
.	TRBV5-1	.	TRBJ2-3	CASSGRGQAPDTQYF	TGCGCCAGCAGCGGTAGGGGACAAGCCCCAGATACGCAGTATTTT
few	TRBV11-2	.	TRBJ1-6	CASSLDRGVSPLHF	TGTGCCAGCAGCTTAGATCGGGGGGTTTCACCCCTCCACTTT
once	TRBV18	TRBD2	TRBJ2-7	CASSPLPSSGRLEQYF	TGTGCCAGCTCACCACTCCCTTCTAGCGGGAGGCTCGAGCAGTACTTC
.	TRBV6-5	.	TRBJ1-3	CASRSGAGNTIYF	TGTGCCAGCAGGTCGGGGGCTGGAAACACCATATATTTT
.	TRBV7-9	.	TRBJ2-5	CASSLGGLIGETQYF	TGTGCCAGCAGCTTAGGGGGCCTAATAGGGGAGACCCAGTACTTC
.	TRBV7-9	TRBD1	TRBJ1-5	CASSAGQHNQPQHF	TGTGCCAGCAGCGCGGGACAGCATAATCAGCCCCAGCATTTT
.	TRBV7-2	.	TRBJ2-7	CASSTFDGDEQYF	TGTGCCAGCAGCACCTTCGATGGGGACGAGCAGTACTTC
.	TRBV19	TRBD1	TRBJ1-2	CASPTGQAHYGYTF	TGTGCCAGTCCCACAGGACAGGCTCACTATGGCTACACCTTC
.	TRBV2	.	TRBJ2-4	CASTEAKNIQYF	TGTGCCAGCACCGAAGCCAAAAACATTCAGTACTTC
.	TRBV11-2	.	TRBJ2-7	CASSFTHAGGSEQYF	TGTGCCAGCAGCTTTACCCACGCCGGGGGAAGTGAGCAGTACTTC
.	TRBV5-6	.	TRBJ1-4	CASTGAGLNEKLFF	TGTGCCAGCACCGGTGCAGGCCTTAATGAAAAACTGTTTTTT
.	TRBV2	TRBD2	TRBJ2-3	CSTSGRTDTQYF	TGTTCTACCAGCGGGAGAACAGATACGCAGTATTTT
.	TRBV7-2	TRBD2	TRBJ2-1	CASSLAAGGSYNEQFF	TGTGCCAGCAGCTTAGCCGCGGGAGGGTCCTACAATGAGCAGTTCTTC
.	TRBV2	.	TRBJ1-6	CASSAVPGMSSYNSPLHF	TGTGCCAGCAGCGCCGTCCCAGGAATGAGCTCCTATAATTCACCCCTCCACTTT
.	TRBV5-6	.	TRBJ1-2	CASSQPLSPNYGYTF	TGTGCCAGCAGCCAGCCTCTGTCACCTAACTATGGCTACACCTTC
.	TRBV5-1	.	TRBJ2-3	CASSPVSDTQYF	TGCGCCAGCAGCCCTGTGTCAGATACGCAGTATTTT
.	TRBV5-1	.	TRBJ1-3	CASSLDFTRKYF	TGCGCCAGCAGCTTAGACTTTACCCGTAAATATTTT
once	TRBV4-1	.	TRBJ1-1	CASSHPRGQNTEAFF	TGCGCCAGCAGCCATCCGCGGGGGCAGAACACTGAAGCTTTCTTT
.	TRBV5-1	.	TRBJ1-6	CASSWTAADSPLHF	TGCGCCAGCAGCTGGACAGCGGCGGATTCACCCCTCCACTTT
.	TRBV6-5	.	TRBJ2-3	CASSYTNTDTQYF	TGTGCCAGCAGTTACACAAACACAGATACGCAGTATTTT